The 12 T cell receptor beta chains listed next were all sequenced from one sample in a study of tissue T cells after allogeneic stem cell transplantation. Assay used: immunoSEQ multiplex PCR; TCRdb lists only in-frame clones, some missing. The table includes about 7,400 clones, roughly half detected once. Time point: mouse harvest day 7 after allogeneic transplant. Mouse grafts combined 10^7 T-cell-depleted bone marrow cells with 10^6 splenic CD5+ T cells. Sample: gut tissue. All receptors come from a female BALB/c mouse given C57BL/6 T cells with graft-versus-host disease after an allogeneic hematopoietic cell transplant.

Note on this clone: Mouse gene names and germline throughout. The CDR3 end is not reached by the read, which stops 1 residue before it; the germline J gene fills it in. The chain employs TRBV26 and TRBJ1-5; no definite D call. Germline V gene data show CDR1 as KGHPV and CDR2 as FQNQEV (reference sequence). CDR3 length equals 13 residues. Trimming took 3 bases from V and 0 from J, leaving 3 bases between them. CDR3 region: CASSLHNNQAPLF. The sequenced CDR3 bases are TGTGCCAGCAGTCTACATAACAACCAGGCTCCGCTT.

A single count supports this clone. Gene and germline names: mouse. The sequenced fragment ends 1 residue before the CDR3 boundary, so the rest is inferred from the germline J gene. The chain joins TRBV14 to TRBJ2-5, with 7 bases identical to TRBD1. V shed 2 bases, J shed 1 base, and the junction held 4 bases outside the gene matches. The germline V gene has CDR1 SGHDT and CDR2 FRDEAV. The CDR3 is made up of 15 amino acids. CDR3 residues: CASSFPTGDQDTQYF. Incomplete CDR3 DNA: TGTGCCAGCAGTTTTCCAACAGGGGACCAAGACACCCAGTAC.

For this clone: The gene symbols are mouse symbols. The CDR3 spells CASSLGGNTLYF. CDR3 DNA, as far as it was read: TGTGCCAGCTCTCTCGGGGGAAATACGCTCTAT. The chain couples TRBV12-1 to TRBJ1-3; D remains ambiguous. Read sequence stops 1 residue before the CDR3 end, and the germline J gene provides the missing end. The length of the CDR3 is 12 residues. Germline V lookup: CDR1 SGHSN, CDR2 HYEKVE. With 0 bases removed from V and 4 bases from J, the gap between germline ends came to 3 bases.

Points on this clone: Gene names and germline refer to mouse. The sequence runs out 1 residue before the end of the CDR3; the remainder is reconstructed from the germline J gene. This CDR3 is also generated by other DNA sequences in the sample. The chain has TRBV26 and TRBJ1-1; a weak D match, TRBD1 (5 bases). Germline lookup yields CDR1 KGHPV and CDR2 FQNQEV (reference sequence). The CDR3 spans 13 residues. V was trimmed by 4 bases and J by 0 bases, leaving 6 bases between them. The CDR3 sequence: CASSRGTNTEVFF. The sequenced part of the CDR3 DNA is TGTGCCAGCAGTCGGGGGACAAACACAGAAGTCTTC.

As for this clone: Gene names refer to mouse genes. Read coverage stops 1 residue before the CDR3 terminus; the germline J gene supplies the remainder. The chain joins TRBV26 to TRBJ1-4, with D hard to call. Germline V CDR1 and CDR2: KGHPV, FQNQEV (reference sequence). CDR3 length: 13 amino acids. V lost 6 bases to trimming and J lost 4 bases, with 9 bases between them. The sequenced CDR3 bases are TGTGCCAGCAGCCCGACAAACAACGAAAGATTATTT. Protein product: CASSPTNNERLF. The entire CDR3 is CASSPTNNERLFF.

Remarks on this clone: These gene names are mouse names. Read data end 1 residue before the CDR3 end; the end is taken from the germline J gene. J is TRBJ2-5 and V is TRBV29; TRBD1 matches at 8 bases. CDR1 and CDR2 (germline): MSHET, SYDVDS. The CDR3 is 16 residues long. V trimming: 3 bases; J trimming: 4 bases; junction bases outside the gene matches: 9. The CDR3 loop is CASSFSRDRTEDTQYF. The DNA read from the CDR3 is TGTGCTAGCAGTTTTTCCAGGGACAGGACGGAAGACACCCAGTAC.

A few counts support this clone. The listed genes are named as in mouse. The read ends 1 residue before the CDR3 terminus; that terminus is restored from the germline J gene. This rearrangement joins TRBV23 to TRBJ2-4; the table's D call of TRBD1 was not tested on the DNA. The germline V gene has CDR1 KGHTA and CDR2 FQNQQP. The CDR3 spans 14 residues. CDR3 sequence reads: CSSSPTSSQNTLYF. CDR3 bases read: TGCTCCAGCAGCCCGACATCTAGTCAAAACACCTTGTAC. Variable domain in full (rest from reference TRBV23 and TRBJ2-4): DAAVTQKPRYLIKMKGQEAEMKCIPEKGHTAVFWYQQKQSKELKFLIYFQNQQPLDQIDMVKERFSAVCPSSSLCSLGIRTCEAEDSALYLCSSSPTSSQNTLYFGAGTRLSVL.

About this clone: Genes here carry mouse names. The CDR3 end falls 1 residue outside the read, so it is completed with the germline J gene. This chain connects TRBV26 to TRBJ2-4; no reliable D call. The CDR3 contains 13 residues. V was shortened by 3 bases and J by 0 bases, with 4 bases between the two germline ends. From germline, CDR1 is KGHPV and CDR2 FQNQEV (reference sequence). CDR3 bases read: TGTGCCAGCAGTCTTTTTAGTCAAAACACCTTGTAC. This encodes CASSLFSQNTLY. The complete CDR3 sequence is CASSLFSQNTLYF.

In the case of this clone: Gene names are mouse gene names. The CDR3 sequence: CASSLQGANTEVFF. The covered CDR3 bases are TGTGCCAGCAGTTTGCAGGGTGCAAACACAGAAGTCTTC. The chain links TRBV15 to TRBJ1-1; D may be TRBD1 (5 bases). Read data end 1 residue before the CDR3 end; the end is taken from the germline J gene. This CDR3 has 14 amino acids. The V gene's germline CDR1 is SGHND and CDR2 FRSKSL. V lost 3 bases to trimming and J lost 0 bases, with 8 bases between them.

Regarding this clone: Genes and germline are mouse. This chain's CDR3 is CASSLLEQDTQYF. The CDR3 DNA, read in part, is TGTGCCAGCAGTCTGTTGGAGCAAGACACCCAGTAC. The chain combines TRBV26 with TRBJ2-5; D unclear. The read ends 1 residue before the CDR3 terminus; that terminus is restored from the germline J gene. This CDR3 region has 13 residues. Trimming took off 1 base at V and 3 bases at J, with 5 bases between the two ends. Germline lookup yields CDR1 KGHPV and CDR2 FQNQEV (reference sequence).

Notes on this clone: Gene names are the mouse ones. Coverage ceases 1 residue before the CDR3 finishes, and the germline J gene fills in the end. The chain combines TRBV26 with TRBJ2-5, with TRBD2 matching over 11 bases. CDR1 and CDR2 (germline): KGHPV, FQNQEV (reference sequence). V shed 6 bases, J shed 3 bases, and the junction held 2 bases outside the gene matches. This CDR3 has 14 residues. CDR3 DNA (partial): TGTGCCAGCAGCTGGGACTGGGGGCAAGACACCCAGTAC. This encodes CASSWDWGQDTQY. The CDR3 as a whole reads CASSWDWGQDTQYF.

As for this clone: Gene names and germline refer to mouse. The read ends 1 residue before the CDR3 terminus; that terminus is restored from the germline J gene. This chain connects TRBV31 to TRBJ2-1; 11 positions agree with TRBD2. Germline V lookup: CDR1 GKSSPN, CDR2 SITVG. This CDR3 region has 15 residues. V lost 1 base and J lost 4; bases outside the gene matches: 3. The sequenced CDR3 bases are TGTGCCTGGAGTCCCGGGACTGGGGGATATGCTGAGCAGTTC. Translated, it gives CAWSPGTGGYAEQF. The entire CDR3 protein is CAWSPGTGGYAEQFF.